One sample yielded the 23 T cell receptor beta chains listed below, sequenced in a study of graft-versus-host responses after intestinal transplantation. The table came from immunoSEQ multiplex PCR; TCRdb's copy has only in-frame clones and leaves some out. The sample carries more than 85,000 clones, 85% to 95% recorded once. No antigen has been identified for these receptors. The material sequenced was unstimulated CD8+ T cells sorted from spleen or lymph node cells, taken before transplant. The receptors here all came from a human donor who was the organ donor for an intestinal transplant.

The rearrangement joins TRBV27 to TRBJ2-2, with a possible D match to TRBD1 (6 bases). Trimming left V 6 bases short and J 6 bases short, with 11 bases between. Germline V gives CDR1 MNHEY, CDR2 SMNVEV (reference sequence). This CDR3 has 13 residues. This CDR3 reads CASSTTGSGELFF. The CDR3 coding sequence is TGTGCCAGCAGCACGACAGGCTCCGGGGAGCTGTTTTTT.

The chain links TRBV9 to TRBJ2-5, with unresolved D. The CDR3 has 15 residues. The germline V gene has CDR1 SGDLS and CDR2 YYNGEE. V was trimmed by 0 bases and J by 3 bases, leaving 12 bases between them. The CDR3 DNA is TGTGCCAGCAGCGTAGAAGGCGATCGGGAAGAGACCCAGTACTTC. This gives the protein CASSVEGDREETQYF.

This sequence joins TRBV29-1 and TRBJ2-4; 11 bases map to TRBD2. From germline, CDR1 is SQVTM and CDR2 ANQGSEA. Unmatched junction bases numbered 19, after V lost 4 bases and J lost 8 bases. The CDR3 loop spans 18 amino acids. The CDR3 DNA is TGCAGCGTTGTTATTTTTCGGCCGACTAGCGGGATCGTGGACATTCAGTACTTC. It yields the protein CSVVIFRPTSGIVDIQYF.

The chain has TRBV19 and TRBJ2-4; possible D gene TRBD1, 6 bases. Trimming cost V 10 bases and J 3 bases, with 19 bases left between them. The CDR3 loop spans 15 amino acids. The germline CDR1 and CDR2 sequences are LNHDA and SQIVND (reference sequence). CDR3 sequence: CAIKKDRPFKNIQYF. The CDR3 DNA is TGTGCCATTAAAAAAGACAGGCCTTTCAAAAACATTCAGTACTTC.

The chain has TRBV27 and TRBJ2-7; 8 bases map to TRBD2. The V gene's germline CDR1 is MNHEY and CDR2 SMNVEV (reference sequence). CDR3 length: 15 residues. V shed 2 bases and J 0 bases; nucleotides not matched to a gene: 3. The CDR3 sequence: CASSLAGGLSYEQYF. Here the CDR3 DNA reads TGTGCCAGCAGTTTAGCGGGGGGTCTCTCCTACGAGCAGTACTTC.

V gene TRBV30 combines with J gene TRBJ1-2; D is possibly TRBD1 (6 bases). The CDR3 length is 13 residues. The V end was cut by 1 base, the J end by 3 bases, with 9 bases between. CDR1 and CDR2 from the germline V gene are GTSNPN and SVGIG (reference sequence). The CDR3: CAWSEAGDYGYTF. The DNA of the CDR3 is TGTGCCTGGAGTGAGGCAGGGGACTATGGCTACACCTTC.

CDR3 loop: CASSEQGRTAEAFF. CDR3 nucleotide sequence: TGTGCCAGTAGTGAACAGGGAAGGACCGCTGAAGCTTTCTTT. The chain carries TRBV19 and TRBJ1-1, with D maybe TRBD1 (6 bases). The V and J ends lost 5 bases and 6 bases respectively, with 16 bases between them. CDR3 size: 14 residues. From germline, CDR1 is LNHDA and CDR2 SQIVND (reference sequence).

This chain connects TRBV19 to TRBJ1-5; 8 bases line up with TRBD1. CDR3 length: 16 residues. Germline CDR1 reads LNHDA; CDR2 reads SQIVND (reference sequence). Trimming removed 6 bases from V and 3 bases from J; junction bases left unmatched: 10. CDR3 residues: CASRAGQGENNQPQHF. The CDR3 nucleotides read TGTGCCAGTAGGGCCGGACAGGGAGAGAACAATCAGCCCCAGCATTTT.

This clone was seen just once. The chain carries TRBV13 and TRBJ2-3, with a tentative D call TRBD2 (6 bases). V was shortened by 2 bases and J by 4 bases, with 10 bases between the two germline ends. This CDR3 comprises 14 residues. Germline V gene data show CDR1 as PRHDT and CDR2 as FYEKMQ (reference sequence). The CDR3 nucleotides read TGTGCCAGCAGCTTATCTAGCGAATCAGATACGCAGTATTTT. It specifies CASSLSSESDTQYF.

This rearrangement joins TRBV29-1 to TRBJ2-7; 7 bases match TRBD2. The CDR3 extends over 11 amino acids. Germline CDR1 SQVTM, CDR2 ANQGSEA. V was clipped by 6 bases and J by 6 bases; unmatched bases: 5. The CDR3 nucleotides read TGCAGCGTCCGCTGGGAGGGCGAGCAGTACTTC. It translates to CSVRWEGEQYF.

The chain combines TRBV2 with TRBJ1-4; D perhaps matches TRBD1 (6 bases). Trimming cost V 3 bases and J 5 bases, with 19 bases left between them. Germline CDR1 is SNHLY and CDR2 is FYNNEI. The CDR3 loop spans 17 amino acids. The chain's CDR3 is CASSEEGGRRGNEKLFF. The CDR3 region has the DNA TGTGCCAGCAGTGAGGAGGGGGGGAGACGAGGCAATGAAAAACTGTTTTTT.

V usage is TRBV29-1 and J usage is TRBJ1-2; D is uncertain. The CDR3 is 12 residues long. V lost 5 bases to trimming and J lost 4 bases, with 11 bases between them. Germline V gene lookup returns CDR1 SQVTM and CDR2 ANQGSEA. The CDR3 is CSVSDTRYGYTF. DNA of the CDR3: TGCAGCGTTTCAGACACCCGCTATGGCTACACCTTC.

This clone was seen a few times. The chain couples TRBV6-5 to TRBJ1-6, with 9 bases aligning to TRBD1. There are 14 residues in the CDR3. CDR1 and CDR2 from the germline V gene are MNHEY and SVGAGI. V was pared by 6 bases and J by 13 bases, with 10 bases of the junction left unmatched. CDR3 DNA: TGTGCCAGCAGCCGAACAGGGGGCCCTTTTCCCCTCCACTTT. Its translation: CASSRTGGPFPLHF.

This chain connects TRBV5-1 to TRBJ2-7, with 7 bases identical to TRBD1. CDR3 length equals 16 residues. V lost 5 bases, J lost 4 bases, and 15 bases stayed unmatched. Germline assignment: CDR1 SGHRS and CDR2 YFSETQ. The CDR3 reads CASSKNPGQKSYEQYF. CDR3 bases: TGCGCCAGCAGTAAGAATCCGGGACAGAAGTCATACGAGCAGTACTTC.

The chain recombines TRBV27 with TRBJ2-7; D gene ambiguous. The germline V and J ends were trimmed by 3 bases and 2 bases, with 8 bases remaining between them. Germline V lookup: CDR1 MNHEY, CDR2 SMNVEV (reference sequence). The CDR3 length is 13 residues. The chain's CDR3 is CASSFGVAYEQYF. The CDR3 DNA reads TGTGCCAGCAGTTTCGGTGTAGCCTACGAGCAGTACTTC.

In DNA form, the CDR3 reads TGTGCCATCAGTGAGTCGTCGACAGGGGGAAGGTACTATGGCTACACCTTC. Protein product: CAISESSTGGRYYGYTF. The J gene is TRBJ1-2, the V gene TRBV10-3; 9 nucleotides match TRBD1. The CDR3 contains 17 residues. Trimming at V came to 0 bases and at J to 3 bases, leaving 8 bases not matched to a gene. CDR1 and CDR2 (germline): ENHRY, SYGVKD.

V and J are TRBV6-1 and TRBJ1-4; 11 positions agree with TRBD1. CDR3 size: 15 residues. The V segment lost 10 bases and the J segment 3 bases; nucleotides outside the gene matches: 7. Germline V gives CDR1 MNHNS, CDR2 SASEGT. This CDR3 is CANPDRGPANEKLFF. CDR3 sequence (DNA): TGTGCCAACCCGGACAGGGGGCCTGCTAATGAAAAACTGTTTTTT.

The genes are TRBV9 and TRBJ2-2, with TRBD1 matching over 9 bases. V was clipped by 3 bases and J by 6 bases; unmatched bases: 0. Germline CDR1 is SGDLS and CDR2 is YYNGEE. The CDR3 sequence is 13 residues long. The CDR3 loop reads CASSDRGPGELFF. The CDR3 region has the DNA TGTGCCAGCAGCGACAGGGGGCCCGGGGAGCTGTTTTTT.

The chain uses TRBV27 and TRBJ2-7; 10 positions match TRBD2. Trimming at V came to 7 bases and at J to 4 bases, leaving 7 bases not matched to a gene. This CDR3 is built from 14 residues. The germline V gene encodes CDR1 MNHEY and CDR2 SMNVEV (reference sequence). The CDR3 reads CASTRSGREYEQYF. DNA for the CDR3: TGTGCCAGCACCCGGAGCGGGAGGGAATACGAGCAGTACTTC.

The chain is built from TRBV10-1 and TRBJ2-2, with 12 bases that match TRBD2. Per germline, CDR1 WNHNN and CDR2 SYGVQD (reference sequence). CDR3 length equals 16 residues. With V trimmed by 8 bases and J by 3 bases, 7 bases remained unmatched. As DNA, the CDR3 is TGCGCCAGCGGAGCCGGGACTAGCGGGTACACCGGGGAGCTGTTTTTT. Protein product: CASGAGTSGYTGELFF.

The chain uses TRBV9 and TRBJ1-2; D perhaps matches TRBD1 (5 bases). This CDR3 is 13 amino acids long. In germline, CDR1 is SGDLS, CDR2 YYNGEE. The V end lost 2 bases, the J end lost 6 bases, and 11 bases lay between the germline ends. The CDR3 is CASSVGDYNGYTF. The CDR3 coding sequence is TGTGCCAGCAGCGTGGGGGACTATAATGGCTACACCTTC.

The V gene is TRBV4-1, the J gene TRBJ2-2; no clear D. Germline V gene data show CDR1 as MGHRA and CDR2 as YSYEKL. V lost 1 base to trimming and J lost 4 bases, with 7 bases between them. The CDR3 runs 14 residues. CDR3 sequence reads: CASSQGGLTGELFF. The CDR3 DNA follows: TGCGCCAGCAGCCAAGGAGGTCTCACCGGGGAGCTGTTTTTT.

The genes are TRBV6-4 and TRBJ1-2; the D gene is possibly TRBD1 (6 bases). The germline V gene has CDR1 MRHNA and CDR2 SNTAGT. V lost 6 bases and J lost 0, with 26 bases in between. CDR3 length: 19 amino acids. The CDR3 loop reads CASSALGDNLRLANYGYTF. The CDR3 DNA sequence: TGTGCCAGCAGCGCTTTGGGGGACAACCTTAGATTAGCTAACTATGGCTACACCTTC.